A single sample gave rise to the 5 T cell receptor beta chains below, sequenced in a study of shared clonotypes between healthy human individuals. Cells designated naive CD8 were CD45RO-negative and were positively selected for CCR7, with terminally differentiated effector memory CD45RA+ cells excluded. Assay: immunoSEQ multiplex PCR; the TCRdb copy retains only in-frame clones and omits some. The table shows just over 2,000,000 clones, with about 95% occurring only once. The specimen sequenced was naive CD8+ T cells sorted from blood. The source is a man between 18 and 29 years old in good health.

This clone came up once. The chain recombines TRBV11-2 with TRBJ2-3, with 9 positions matching TRBD2. CDR3 size: 15 residues. Trimming took 5 bases from V and 0 from J; bases not matched to a gene: 3. Germline CDR1 and CDR2: SGHAT and FQNNGV. CDR3 DNA: TGTGCCAGCAGCCCTAGCGGGGCTAGCACAGATACGCAGTATTTT. Translation: CASSPSGASTDTQYF.

The rearrangement uses TRBV28 and TRBJ2-5, with D unresolved. Per the germline V gene, CDR1 is MDHEN and CDR2 is SYDVKM. This CDR3 comprises 14 residues. V dropped 5 bases and J dropped 4 bases, with 14 bases sitting between them. The CDR3 protein is CASSPLQRPETQYF. The CDR3 bases are TGTGCCAGCAGTCCCCTCCAGCGACCAGAGACCCAGTACTTC.

Details on this clone: The identical CDR3 is also encoded by other nucleotide sequences in the sample. The chain has TRBV9 and TRBJ1-1, with D possibly being TRBD1 (5 bases). Between the trimmed V and J ends, which lost 2 bases and 1 base, there was a span of 6 bases. CDR3 size: 13 residues. CDR1 is SGDLS, CDR2 YYNGEE, per germline. The CDR3 DNA reads TGTGCCAGCAGCGTTCAGGGGAACACTGAAGCTTTCTTT. Encoded protein: CASSVQGNTEAFF.

The chain combines TRBV30 with TRBJ1-5; TRBD1 might be the D (6 bases). There are 17 residues in the CDR3. Trimming took 1 base from V and 8 from J, leaving 24 bases between them. The germline V gene encodes CDR1 GTSNPN and CDR2 SVGIG (reference sequence). DNA of the CDR3: TGTGCCTGGAGTGGGCGACGGGGGCAGGGGTTTATAGAGCCCCAGCATTTT. It specifies CAWSGRRGQGFIEPQHF.

The chain recombines TRBV9 with TRBJ1-6; 9 bases align to TRBD1. J gave up 2 bases and V 3 bases, and 6 bases lay outside the gene matches. This CDR3 region has 17 residues. Germline V gives CDR1 SGDLS, CDR2 YYNGEE. The DNA of the CDR3 is TGTGCCAGCAGCGCTCCGGGACAGGGAGCCTATAATTCACCCCTCCACTTT. This gives the protein CASSAPGQGAYNSPLHF.